This TCR beta chain was captured by sequencing in a study of blood T cell repertoires in COVID-19. Study-level background: The United States, Italy and Spain were the sources of the acute and convalescent COVID-19 samples. The analysed material was cDNA or gDNA that came from T cells, B-cell-depleted T cells, or PBMCs.

Germline values: CDR1 SGDLS, CDR2 YYNGEE. The CDR3 consists of 14 residues. Trimming took off 0 bases at V and 9 bases at J, with 13 bases between the two ends. Per the original data handling: From reference gene primer amplification, estimates of nucleated cell counts were derived. This table comes from immunoSEQ multiplex PCR, and its TCRdb copy is limited to in-frame clones, with some not included. V and J calls plus clone size are reproduced from that table; the DNA served to infer D and trimming. The sample shows 650,000 to 800,000 clones, around 89% of them seen only once. The receptor comes from a woman aged 18 to 35 with acute or convalescent COVID-19. This chain uses TRBV9 with TRBJ1-5; tentative D call: TRBD1 (6 bases). The sequenced sample consisted of peripheral blood. The CDR3 spells CASSVEGGNVPQHF. DNA for the CDR3: TGTGCCAGCAGCGTAGAAGGGGGTAATGTGCCCCAGCATTTT.